These T cell receptor beta chains were read from a single sample in a study of shared clonotypes between healthy human individuals. Sequencing used immunoSEQ multiplex PCR; TCRdb keeps in-frame clones, though not all of them. The sample lists about 2.1 million clones; about 93% were seen once. The sequencing sample was made of naive CD8+ T cells from PBMCs. These receptors were collected from a young man in good health. Some clones in this sample may be carry-over from other donors' samples. Both conserved end residues are trimmed from each CDR3. Each record gives: CDR3 length, V gene, CDR3 protein.

16	TRBV11-2	ASSQGLAGGHGTDTQY
13	TRBV6-5	ASSYEPSGSYEQY
14	TRBV5-1	ASSPTSGSSYNEQF
14	TRBV18	ASSPASRGLKTEAF
12	TRBV19	ASSTPWGRFEQY
12	TRBV13	ASSLAGSSYEQY
10	TRBV10-1	ASRTNTGELF
13	TRBV6-6	ASSATDRNTGELF
13	TRBV25-1	ASSEFGTSGNEQF
11	TRBV5-6	ASSPGAYYEQY
13	TRBV7-6	ASSLEDRLNEKLF
14	TRBV30	AWTDLGLAVYNEQF